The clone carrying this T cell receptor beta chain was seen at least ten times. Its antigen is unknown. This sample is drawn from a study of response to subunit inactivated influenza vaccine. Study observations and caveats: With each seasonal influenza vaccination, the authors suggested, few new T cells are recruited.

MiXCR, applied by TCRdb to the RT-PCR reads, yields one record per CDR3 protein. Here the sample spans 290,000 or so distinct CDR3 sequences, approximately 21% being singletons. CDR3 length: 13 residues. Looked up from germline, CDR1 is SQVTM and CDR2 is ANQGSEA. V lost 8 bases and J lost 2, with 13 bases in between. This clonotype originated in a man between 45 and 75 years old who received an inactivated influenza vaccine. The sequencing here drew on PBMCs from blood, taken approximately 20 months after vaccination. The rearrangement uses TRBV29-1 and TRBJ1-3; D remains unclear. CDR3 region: CSTQFGTGNTIYF. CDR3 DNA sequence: TGCAGCACCCAGTTCGGGACTGGAAACACCATATATTTT.